This T cell receptor (beta chain) was identified during a study of blood T cell repertoires in COVID-19. As for the study in general: COVID-19 samples, acute and convalescent, were from the United States, Italy and Spain.

The V and J ends lost 1 base and 2 bases, in that order; junction bases with no gene match: 7. Germline V gene sequence: CDR1 KGHSH, CDR2 LQKENI. The CDR3 runs to 17 residues. The protocol was immunoSEQ multiplex PCR, while the TCRdb copy is restricted to in-frame clones and leaves out a portion. The sample consists of fewer than 85,000 clones, roughly three quarters of them appearing once. The receptor was derived from a man between 65 and 79 years old with COVID-19, enrolled during active disease. This chain links TRBV18 with TRBJ1-3; TRBD1 matches at 8 bases. Material for sequencing was peripheral blood. The CDR3 DNA sequence: TGTGCCAGCTCACCACTTACGGGACAGGCAACTGGAAACACCATATATTTT. It translates to CASSPLTGQATGNTIYF.